The 8 T cell receptor beta chains presented below share a single source sample, sequenced in a study of cytomegalovirus exposure and HLA in healthy donors. The assay was immunoSEQ multiplex PCR, and TCRdb's table has in-frame clones only and misses some. The repertoire holds 80,000 to 100,000 clones, with 70% to 90% as singletons. Source material: PBMCs. The receptor set was obtained from a woman aged 25 to 45 in good health and CMV-seronegative.

This chain links TRBV6-4 with TRBJ2-1, with D possibly TRBD2 on 5 matching bases. The CDR3 is 13 amino acids. Germline lookup yields CDR1 MRHNA and CDR2 SNTAGT. Trimming cost V 6 bases and J 7 bases, with 13 bases left between them. CDR3 protein: CASRAAGKNEQFF. The CDR3 nucleotides read TGTGCCAGCAGAGCGGCGGGTAAAAATGAGCAGTTCTTC.

This sequence joins TRBV6-1 and TRBJ2-7, with D perhaps TRBD1 (6 bases). V was cut by 7 bases and J by 1 base, with 8 bases left in between. The germline gives CDR1 MNHNS, CDR2 SASEGT. CDR3 length: 12 amino acids. The CDR3 DNA reads as TGTGCCAGCACGGACAGATCCTACGAGCAGTACTTC. This sequence encodes CASTDRSYEQYF.

The chain carries TRBV4-3 and TRBJ1-2; TRBD1 might be the D (6 bases). This CDR3 comprises 19 residues. Germline CDR1 reads LGHNA; CDR2 reads YSLEER. V was cut by 3 bases and J by 8 bases, with 31 bases left in between. CDR3 bases: TGCGCCAGCAGCCATTTACTCTTAGGGGAGACAGGCGGTTCAGGAGGCTACACCTTC. Its protein is CASSHLLLGETGGSGGYTF.

The chain is built from TRBV13 and TRBJ2-5; 8 bases line up with TRBD1. The CDR3 sequence is 14 residues long. V shed 1 base and J 7 bases; nucleotides not matched to a gene: 5. CDR1 is PRHDT and CDR2 is FYEKMQ in the germline V gene (reference sequence). This CDR3 is CASSLVGQVGTQYF. In DNA, the CDR3 is TGTGCCAGCAGCTTAGTGGGACAGGTCGGGACCCAGTACTTC.

This chain joins TRBV9 and TRBJ1-3, with D unclear. Germline V CDR1 and CDR2: SGDLS, YYNGEE. V gave up 7 bases and J gave up 7 bases, with 6 bases separating them. The length of the CDR3 is 10 residues. In nucleotides, the CDR3 is TGTGCCAGCGCCGGGAACACCATATATTTT. Translating gives CASAGNTIYF.

This clone was seen just once. CDR3 nucleotides: TGTGCCAGCAGCCTCGAAGCGGGAGAGACCCAGTACTTC. It yields the protein CASSLEAGETQYF. The chain links TRBV2 to TRBJ2-5; maybe TRBD2 (6 bases). The germline V gene has CDR1 SNHLY and CDR2 FYNNEI. V dropped 6 bases and J dropped 4 bases, with 12 bases sitting between them. CDR3 size: 13 residues.

The chain employs TRBV29-1 and TRBJ2-7; the match to TRBD2 covers 11 bases. The DNA end is more similar to TRBJ2-1, so the J call may be wrong. CDR1 is SQVTM and CDR2 is ANQGSEA in the germline V gene. The CDR3 runs to 14 residues. CDR3 protein: CSVSGTSGTLEQFF. CDR3 nucleotide sequence: TGCAGCGTCTCCGGGACTAGCGGCACCTTGGAGCAGTTCTTC.

This chain uses TRBV28 with TRBJ2-3; 10 bases are shared with TRBD1. CDR1 and CDR2 (germline): MDHEN, SYDVKM. The CDR3 is 18 amino acids. V shed 4 bases and J 5 bases; nucleotides not matched to a gene: 15. The CDR3: CASSSPLRDRGLEDTQYF. The CDR3 nucleotides read TGTGCCAGCAGTTCCCCCCTAAGGGACAGGGGACTCGAAGATACGCAGTATTTT.